Shown below are 28 T cell receptor beta chains from a single sample sequenced in a study of cytomegalovirus exposure and HLA in healthy donors (dated by TCRdb to about 2017). Receptor amplification or capture employed the immunoSEQ multiplex PCR assay. For the multiplex PCR, a mixture combining 60 forward primers for TCR Vbeta segments and 13 reverse primers for TCR Jbeta segments was used. Not all clones reach the TCRdb copy of this immuneACCESS table, which keeps in-frame sequences only. Checked studies attribute under half of the gap to unresolved V genes and leave the rest unexplained. In all, the sample holds tens of thousands of clones, and approximately 63% of those were seen once. The ten largest clones represent roughly 6.3% of the sample. Sequencing was performed on PBMCs. All receptors come from a woman in her twenties or thirties in good health and CMV-seronegative.

The count of this clone is one. This chain uses TRBV6-5 with TRBJ1-5, with D perhaps TRBD1 (5 bases). Trimming shortened V by 6 bases and J by 4 bases, and 10 bases separated the two germline ends. The germline gives CDR1 MNHEY, CDR2 SVGAGI. CDR3 length: 13 residues. The CDR3 DNA is TGTGCCAGCAGCCCCGGGGGAAATCAGCCCCAGCATTTT. As protein: CASSPGGNQPQHF.

This clone was seen more than once but under ten times. This chain connects TRBV5-4 to TRBJ2-2; tentatively, D is TRBD2 (5 bases). CDR3 size: 15 residues. Germline CDR1 and CDR2: SGHNT and YYREEE (reference sequence). Trimming pared 0 bases from V and 4 bases from J, leaving 10 bases between. CDR3 protein: CASSLDPRGTGELFF. The CDR3 coding sequence is TGTGCCAGCAGCTTGGACCCCCGGGGCACCGGGGAGCTGTTTTTT. Complete variable domain (other parts from reference TRBV5-4 and TRBJ2-2): ETGVTQSPTHLIKTRGQQVTLRCSSQSGHNTVSWYQQALGQGPQFIFQYYREEENGRGNFPPRFSGLQFPNYSSELNVNALELDDSALYLCASSLDPRGTGELFFGEGSRLTVL.

This clone was counted between two and nine times. This sample also contains other DNA sequences that code for the same CDR3. The chain links TRBV29-1 to TRBJ2-7; possible D gene TRBD1, 6 bases. V lost 6 bases, J lost 3 bases, and 9 bases lay in between. CDR1 and CDR2 (germline): SQVTM, ANQGSEA. This CDR3 contains 11 residues. The CDR3 DNA follows: TGCAGCGTAAAACAGGGCTACGAGCAGTACTTC. It encodes CSVKQGYEQYF.

The V gene is TRBV7-9, the J gene TRBJ2-4; TRBD2 matches 9 bases. The CDR3 is 14 amino acids. V shed 5 bases, J shed 7 bases, and the junction held 6 bases outside the gene matches. From germline, CDR1 is SEHNR and CDR2 FQNEAQ (reference sequence). The CDR3, as DNA: TGTGCCAGCAGCAATTCCAGCGGGGGGAACATTCAGTACTTC. This codes for CASSNSSGGNIQYF. Drawing the rest from reference TRBV7-9 and TRBJ2-4, the complete variable domain is DTGVSQNPRHKITKRGQNVTFRCDPISEHNRLYWYRQTLGQGPEFLTYFQNEAQLEKSRLLSDRFSAERPKGSFSTLEIQRTEQGDSAMYLCASSNSSGGNIQYFGAGTRLSVL.

The DNA of the CDR3 is TGTGCCTGGAGTCCTAACCCCTACGAGCAGTACTTC. This codes for CAWSPNPYEQYF. The rearrangement uses TRBV30 and TRBJ2-7; D is uncertain. Deletions cut 2 bases from V and 2 bases from J, with 7 bases between. Germline V gene lookup returns CDR1 GTSNPN and CDR2 SVGIG (reference sequence). The CDR3 consists of 12 residues.

This clone has only a few counts. The chain carries TRBV10-3 and TRBJ2-7, with 10 bases fitting TRBD1. The CDR3 spans 15 residues. The V gene's germline CDR1 is ENHRY and CDR2 SYGVKD. Losses at the gene ends were 1 base for V and 3 bases for J; bases not matched to a gene: 3. CDR3 sequence reads: CAISEWDRGNYEQYF. For the CDR3, the DNA is TGTGCCATCAGTGAGTGGGACAGGGGAAACTACGAGCAGTACTTC.

To note about this clone: A junction end diverges from the germline sequence, so it may reflect a read error. This chain connects TRBV7-9 to TRBJ1-1, with a possible D match to TRBD1 (5 bases). CDR1 is SEHNR and CDR2 is FQNEAQ in the germline V gene (reference sequence). The CDR3 consists of 12 residues. The CDR3 is CSSSLLGAEAFF. The CDR3 nucleotides are TGTTCCAGCAGCCTCCTAGGGGCTGAAGCTTTCTTT.

The chain is built from TRBV29-1 and TRBJ2-3, with 7 bases lining up with TRBD2. CDR1 and CDR2 (germline): SQVTM, ANQGSEA. The CDR3 is made up of 15 amino acids. The J segment lost 8 bases and the V segment lost 7 bases, leaving 18 bases of the junction unmatched. The CDR3 sequence: CSASRGDSSSSTQYF. The CDR3 DNA reads as TGCAGCGCCAGCCGGGGGGATTCTAGCTCGAGTACGCAGTATTTT.

V gene TRBV5-1 combines with J gene TRBJ1-2, with D perhaps matching TRBD1 (5 bases). In germline, CDR1 is SGHRS, CDR2 YFSETQ. Trimming removed 5 bases from V and 2 bases from J, with 13 bases in between. The CDR3 has 14 residues. The CDR3 bases are TGCGCCAGCAGGGAGGGGCCCCAAAACTATGGCTACACCTTC. As protein: CASREGPQNYGYTF.

V usage is TRBV4-1 and J usage is TRBJ1-1, with D maybe TRBD1 (5 bases). This CDR3 region has 14 residues. V gave up 1 base and J gave up 7 bases, with 13 bases separating them. Per the germline V gene, CDR1 is MGHRA and CDR2 is YSYEKL. CDR3 DNA sequence: TGCGCCAGCAGCCAAGTAATTGGGGGGGGTGAAGCTTTCTTT. Translating gives CASSQVIGGGEAFF.

The chain joins TRBV2 to TRBJ2-3; 7 bases are shared with TRBD1. With 5 bases clipped from V and 3 bases from J, the junction kept 11 bases outside the gene matches. CDR3 length: 16 residues. Germline assignment: CDR1 SNHLY and CDR2 FYNNEI. The chain's CDR3 is CASSFERGRGTDTQYF. CDR3 sequence (DNA): TGTGCCAGCAGTTTCGAGAGGGGCAGGGGGACAGATACGCAGTATTTT.

The chain employs TRBV10-3 and TRBJ2-7; D may be TRBD2 (5 bases). This CDR3 region has 12 residues. Germline V gene lookup returns CDR1 ENHRY and CDR2 SYGVKD. Trimming cost V 3 bases and J 7 bases, with 10 bases left between them. The CDR3 spells CAISDIGREQYF. CDR3 in DNA: TGTGCCATCAGTGATATAGGGAGAGAGCAGTACTTC.

This chain connects TRBV5-8 to TRBJ2-2; weak D call: TRBD1 (6 bases). Trimming took 4 bases from V and 1 from J, leaving 11 bases between them. The CDR3 runs to 15 residues. Germline V gives CDR1 SGHTS, CDR2 YDEGEE. CDR3 DNA sequence: TGTGCCAGCAGCACGGGACACAGGAACACCGGGGAGCTGTTTTTT. It yields the protein CASSTGHRNTGELFF. Full variable domain (rest looked up from reference TRBV5-8 and TRBJ2-2): EAGVTQSPTHLIKTRGQQATLRCSPISGHTSVYWYQQALGLGLQFLLWYDEGEERNRGNFPPRFSGRQFPNYSSELNVNALELEDSALYLCASSTGHRNTGELFFGEGSRLTVL.

About this clone: Additional DNA sequences in this sample encode the identical CDR3. The chain carries TRBV5-1 and TRBJ2-2; 8 positions agree with TRBD2. V gave up 4 bases and J gave up 3 bases; unmatched junction bases: 5. Germline V CDR1 and CDR2: SGHRS, YFSETQ. CDR3 length: 15 amino acids. CDR3 sequence reads: CASSLGLDYTGELFF. CDR3 coding DNA: TGCGCCAGCAGCCTGGGACTAGACTACACCGGGGAGCTGTTTTTT.

The V call is TRBV30, the J call TRBJ2-7; a weak D match, TRBD2 (5 bases). The CDR3 has 15 residues. Germline lookup yields CDR1 GTSNPN and CDR2 SVGIG (reference sequence). The V and J ends lost 2 bases and 2 bases respectively, with 16 bases between them. In DNA, the CDR3 is TGTGCCTGGAGTCGTAGAGCGGAGCCGACCTACGAGCAGTACTTC. Protein sequence: CAWSRRAEPTYEQYF. Full variable domain (remainder filled in from reference TRBV30 and TRBJ2-7): SQTIHQWPATLVQPVGSPLSLECTVEGTSNPNLYWYRQAAGRGLQLLFYSVGIGQISSEVPQNLSASRPQDRQFILSSKKLLLSDSGFYLCAWSRRAEPTYEQYFGPGTRLTVT.

The chain is built from TRBV11-2 and TRBJ1-6; TRBD1 matches at 9 bases. V gave up 7 bases and J gave up 5 bases; unmatched junction bases: 3. CDR3 size: 14 residues. Germline V gives CDR1 SGHAT, CDR2 FQNNGV. The CDR3 DNA reads TGTGCCAGCATGACAGGGGGGAATAATTCACCCCTCCACTTT. This sequence encodes CASMTGGNNSPLHF.

V is TRBV6-9 and J is TRBJ1-2, with D tentatively TRBD1 (6 bases). Germline CDR1 and CDR2: MNHGY and SVAAGI. The CDR3 is 14 amino acids. The V end was cut by 6 bases, the J end by 8 bases, with 19 bases between. CDR3 in DNA: TGTGCCAGCAGCACCGGACAGCGGAGGAGGGGCTACACCTTC. Translation gives CASSTGQRRRGYTF.

The chain uses TRBV5-1 and TRBJ1-4; D is perhaps TRBD1 (5 bases). Trimming took off 0 bases at V and 7 bases at J, with 16 bases between the two ends. Germline V lookup: CDR1 SGHRS, CDR2 YFSETQ. CDR3 length equals 16 residues. The CDR3 DNA follows: TGCGCCAGCAGCTTGGAGACAGTAGGAGCGGGTGAAAAACTGTTTTTT. The encoded protein is CASSLETVGAGEKLFF.

V is TRBV5-1 and J is TRBJ1-1, with 7 bases matching TRBD1. The ends lost 6 bases at V and 1 base at J; junction bases unmatched: 6. The length of the CDR3 is 14 residues. The germline gives CDR1 SGHRS, CDR2 YFSETQ. In nucleotides, the CDR3 is TGCGCCAGCAACCTACAGGGGCAGAACACTGAAGCTTTCTTT. Translating it yields CASNLQGQNTEAFF.

This CDR3 reads CASSLGQGGNIQYF. The CDR3 bases are TGTGCCAGCAGCTTGGGACAGGGGGGGAACATTCAGTACTTC. The chain carries TRBV5-4 and TRBJ2-4, with 9 bases matching TRBD1. Germline values: CDR1 SGHNT, CDR2 YYREEE (reference sequence). The CDR3 is made up of 14 amino acids. The ends lost 0 bases at V and 7 bases at J; junction bases unmatched: 2.

The V call is TRBV4-2, the J call TRBJ1-2; D not resolved. The CDR3 is 13 amino acids. Trimming cost V 10 bases and J 8 bases, with 20 bases left between them. Germline CDR1 reads LGHNA; CDR2 reads YNFKEQ. The chain's CDR3 is CATQDFSPGGYTF. CDR3 in DNA: TGTGCCACCCAGGATTTCTCTCCTGGCGGCTACACCTTC.

V gene TRBV29-1 combines with J gene TRBJ2-2, with TRBD2 matching over 8 bases. Unmatched junction bases numbered 12, after V lost 8 bases and J lost 4 bases. CDR1 and CDR2 (germline): SQVTM, ANQGSEA. The CDR3 covers 15 residues. The DNA for the CDR3 is TGCAGCACTGGGAGGGCCCGGGGGGGCACCGGGGAGCTGTTTTTT. Protein: CSTGRARGGTGELFF.

As for this clone: The identical CDR3 is also encoded by other nucleotide sequences in the sample. CDR3 region: CSVEDVGGEKLFF. CDR3 DNA: TGCAGCGTTGAAGATGTGGGGGGTGAAAAACTGTTTTTT. The V and J genes are TRBV29-1 and TRBJ1-4, with D maybe TRBD1 (5 bases). This CDR3 comprises 13 residues. V gave up 0 bases and J gave up 7 bases, with 9 bases separating them. From germline, CDR1 is SQVTM and CDR2 ANQGSEA.

The V call is TRBV7-3, the J call TRBJ1-5; D is possibly TRBD1 (5 bases). V was pared by 4 bases and J by 2 bases, with 15 bases between. Per germline, CDR1 SGHTA and CDR2 FQGTGA. There are 16 residues in the CDR3. The CDR3 nucleotides are TGTGCCAGCAGCTCGGGACTCGCGGCGGGCAATCAGCCCCAGCATTTT. It encodes CASSSGLAAGNQPQHF.

There are a few counts of this clone. This chain connects TRBV6-6 to TRBJ2-7; 7 bases are a match to TRBD1. From germline, CDR1 is MNHNY and CDR2 SVGAGI (reference sequence). The CDR3 has 14 amino acids. V dropped 7 bases and J dropped 0; count of bases not matched to a gene: 6. The DNA of the CDR3 is TGTGCCAGCACCCCCAGGGACAGCTCCTACGAGCAGTACTTC. Its protein product is CASTPRDSSYEQYF.

In this sample, this clone turned up once. This sequence joins TRBV28 and TRBJ1-2; D is unresolved. Trimming removed 7 bases from V and 6 bases from J, with 9 bases in between. The CDR3 contains 11 residues. Germline CDR1 reads MDHEN; CDR2 reads SYDVKM. The CDR3 DNA reads TGTGCCAGCATGGTCAGGCATGGCTACACCTTC. Translated: CASMVRHGYTF.

The rearrangement links TRBV5-4 to TRBJ1-2; D remains unclear. The CDR3 is made up of 12 amino acids. Per germline, CDR1 SGHNT and CDR2 YYREEE (reference sequence). The germline V and J ends were trimmed by 4 bases and 9 bases, with 13 bases remaining between them. CDR3 sequence: CASSVYAESYTF. CDR3 sequence (DNA): TGTGCCAGCAGCGTATACGCGGAGAGCTACACCTTC.

This clone occurred a few times. The chain combines TRBV7-2 with TRBJ2-1, with TRBD1 matching over 8 bases. CDR1 and CDR2 (germline): SGHTA, FQGNSA. J gave up 8 bases and V 1 base, and 10 bases lay outside the gene matches. This CDR3 is 16 amino acids long. The CDR3 region is CASSLGLGQAYHEQFF. DNA for the CDR3: TGTGCCAGCAGCTTAGGTTTGGGACAGGCCTATCATGAGCAGTTCTTC.